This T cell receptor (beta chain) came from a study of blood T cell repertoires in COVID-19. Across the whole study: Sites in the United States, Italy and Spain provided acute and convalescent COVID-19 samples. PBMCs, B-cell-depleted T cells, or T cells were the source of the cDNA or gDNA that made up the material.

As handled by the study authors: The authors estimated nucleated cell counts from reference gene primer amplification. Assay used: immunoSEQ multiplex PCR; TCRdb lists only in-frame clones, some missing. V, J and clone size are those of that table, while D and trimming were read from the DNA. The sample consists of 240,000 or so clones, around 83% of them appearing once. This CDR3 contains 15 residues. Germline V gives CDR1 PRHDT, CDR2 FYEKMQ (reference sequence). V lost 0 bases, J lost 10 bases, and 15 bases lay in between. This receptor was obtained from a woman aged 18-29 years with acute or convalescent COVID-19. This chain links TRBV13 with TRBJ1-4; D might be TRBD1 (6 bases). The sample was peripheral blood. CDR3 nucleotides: TGTGCCAGCAGCTTAGGGGACAGCTACAGCGCAAAACTGTTTTTT. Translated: CASSLGDSYSAKLFF.